At least ten counts were recorded for the clone carrying this TCR beta chain. Its antigen is currently unknown. Prior to thyroid surgery, none of the patients had received any treatment. TCRdb re-called the PCR reads with MiXCR. Of fewer than 45,000 clones listed, roughly 13% are singletons. This sample was taken from a study of metastatic and nonmetastatic thyroid tumors. Study-wide points: In blood and tumor, TCR beta diversity was reportedly significantly higher in malignant thyroid tumors than in benign nodules.

The clonotype comes from a female donor with papillary thyroid cancer or a benign thyroid nodule (not recorded which). Some clones in this sample may be carry-over from other donors' samples. The source material was blood.

The CDR3 loop reads CSARRDPTRNEQFF. The CDR3 nucleotides read TGCAGTGCTAGGCGGGACCCAACTAGGAATGAGCAGTTCTTC. The chain joins TRBV20-1 to TRBJ2-1, with D maybe TRBD2 (6 bases). Trimming left V 3 bases short and J 7 bases short, with 16 bases between. In germline, CDR1 is DFQATT, CDR2 SNEGSKA (reference sequence). The length of the CDR3 is 14 residues.